This T cell receptor (beta chain) was retrieved from a study of cytomegalovirus exposure and HLA in healthy donors. To note about this clone: Its antigen remains unknown.

Primers: 60 Vbeta forward and 13 Jbeta reverse. The method was immunoSEQ multiplex PCR; TCRdb's version includes in-frame clones alone and lacks a portion of them. The sample yields about 120,000 clones, about 74% seen once. The germline V gene encodes CDR1 SGHRS and CDR2 YFSETQ. V was pared by 4 bases and J by 4 bases, with 11 bases between. This CDR3 has 13 amino acids. Study results and limitations: Analysis performed later found over 15,000 TCR beta sequences associated with HLA alleles at 0.05 false discovery rate.

The sample comprised PBMCs. The rearrangement uses TRBV5-1 and TRBJ1-1, with TRBD1 as a possible D gene (6 bases). The TCR was taken from a male donor in good health and CMV-seronegative. The CDR3 nucleotides are TGCGCCAGCAGCACCGGACAGAGCACTGAAGCTTTCTTT. Its translation is CASSTGQSTEAFF. The full variable domain, rest sourced from reference TRBV5-1 and TRBJ1-1, is KAGVTQTPRYLIKTRGQQVTLSCSPISGHRSVSWYQQTPGQGLQFLFEYFSETQRNKGNFPGRFSGRQFSNSRSEMNVSTLELGDSALYLCASSTGQSTEAFFGQGTRLTVV.